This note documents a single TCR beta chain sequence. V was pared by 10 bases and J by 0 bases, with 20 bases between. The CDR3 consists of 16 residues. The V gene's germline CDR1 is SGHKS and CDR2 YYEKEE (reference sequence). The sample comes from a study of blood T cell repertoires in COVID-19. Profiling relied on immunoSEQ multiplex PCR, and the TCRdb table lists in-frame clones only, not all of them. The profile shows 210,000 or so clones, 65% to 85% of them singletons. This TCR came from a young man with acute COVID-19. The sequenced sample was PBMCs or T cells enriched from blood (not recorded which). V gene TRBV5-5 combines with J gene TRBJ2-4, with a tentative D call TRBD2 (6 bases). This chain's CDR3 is CASTSGTPLAKNIQYF. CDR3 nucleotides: TGTGCCTCGACATCCGGGACTCCGCTAGCCAAAAACATTCAGTACTTC.